This TCR beta chain emerged from a study of PD-1 blockade in classical Hodgkin lymphoma. Study-level results: Causes of the repertoire differences remain undefined, possibly disease activity or prior therapy. CD4+ but not CD8+ TCR diversity rose significantly by C4D1.

Comments on this clone: Its specificity is not known.

TCRdb's table, derived via immunoSEQ multiplex PCR, lists solely in-frame clones and lacks some. The top ten hold approximately 9.8% of the sample, which has more than 30,000 clones, 77% seen once. The CDR3 is made up of 13 amino acids. Per the germline V gene, CDR1 is SGHVS and CDR2 is FNYEAQ. V lost 5 bases and J 0 bases, leaving 8 bases between the germline ends. Time point noted: cycle 4 day 1 (C4D1), after 6 weeks of nivolumab. Each and every patient relapsed after autologous stem cell transplantation, and patients got differing brentuximab vedotin exposure. V is TRBV7-6 and J is TRBJ2-7, with D hard to call. The material sequenced was peripheral blood mononuclear cells (PBMCs), taken before the fourth cycle of nivolumab. The sequence derives from a human donor with classical Hodgkin lymphoma. The CDR3 DNA follows: TGTGCCAGCAGCCGTAGAGGCTCCTACGAGCAGTACTTC. Translating it yields CASSRRGSYEQYF.